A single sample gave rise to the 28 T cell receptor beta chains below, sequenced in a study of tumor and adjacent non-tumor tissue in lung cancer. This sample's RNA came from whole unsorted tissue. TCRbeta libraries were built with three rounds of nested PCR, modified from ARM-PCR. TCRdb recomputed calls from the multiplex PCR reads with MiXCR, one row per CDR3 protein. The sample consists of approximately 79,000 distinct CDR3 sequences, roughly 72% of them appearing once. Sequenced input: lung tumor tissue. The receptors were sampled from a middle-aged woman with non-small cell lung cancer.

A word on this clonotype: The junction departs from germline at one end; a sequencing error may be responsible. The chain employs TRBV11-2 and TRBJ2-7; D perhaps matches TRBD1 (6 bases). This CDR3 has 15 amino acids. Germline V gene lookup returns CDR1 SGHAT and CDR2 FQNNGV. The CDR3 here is CAGSQRGGTQYDQYF. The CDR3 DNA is TGTGCCGGCAGTCAACGAGGGGGTACCCAATACGACCAGTATTTC.

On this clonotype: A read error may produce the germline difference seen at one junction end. CDR3 amino acids: CASSRQAGNEQSF. The CDR3 DNA follows: TGTGCCAGCAGCCGACAGGCTGGCAATGAGCAATCCTTC. The chain joins TRBV14 to TRBJ2-1, with a tentative D call TRBD1 (6 bases). Germline V gives CDR1 SGHDN, CDR2 FVKESK. This CDR3 spans 13 amino acids.

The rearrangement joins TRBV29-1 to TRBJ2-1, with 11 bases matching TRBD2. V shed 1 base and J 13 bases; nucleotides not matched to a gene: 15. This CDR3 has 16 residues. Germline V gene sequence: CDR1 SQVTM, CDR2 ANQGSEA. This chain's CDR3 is CSVEAMISGRGSEQFF. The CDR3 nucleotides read TGCAGCGTTGAAGCAATGATTAGCGGGAGGGGGAGTGAACAGTTCTTC.

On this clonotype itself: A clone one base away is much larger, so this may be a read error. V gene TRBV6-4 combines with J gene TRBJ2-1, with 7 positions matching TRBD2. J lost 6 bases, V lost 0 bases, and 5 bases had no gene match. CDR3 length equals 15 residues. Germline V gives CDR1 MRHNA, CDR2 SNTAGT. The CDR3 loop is CASSDSLTGGNEQFF. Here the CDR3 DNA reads TGTGCCAGCAGTGACTCACTAACGGGGGGCAATGAGCAGTTCTTC.

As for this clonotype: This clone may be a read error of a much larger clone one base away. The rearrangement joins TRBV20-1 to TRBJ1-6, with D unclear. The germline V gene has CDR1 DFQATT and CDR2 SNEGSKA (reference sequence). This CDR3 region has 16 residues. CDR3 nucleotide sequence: TGCAGTGCTAGAGATACCACCCGCTCCTATAATTCACCCTTCCACTTT. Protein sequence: CSARDTTRSYNSPFHF.

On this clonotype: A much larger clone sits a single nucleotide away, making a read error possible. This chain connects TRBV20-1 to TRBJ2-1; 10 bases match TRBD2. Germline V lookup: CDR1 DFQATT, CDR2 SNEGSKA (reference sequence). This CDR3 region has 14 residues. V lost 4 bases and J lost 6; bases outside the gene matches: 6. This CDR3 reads CSATASGRGNEQFF. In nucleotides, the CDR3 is TGCAGTGCTACGGCTAGCGGGAGAGGCAATGAGCAGTTCTTC.

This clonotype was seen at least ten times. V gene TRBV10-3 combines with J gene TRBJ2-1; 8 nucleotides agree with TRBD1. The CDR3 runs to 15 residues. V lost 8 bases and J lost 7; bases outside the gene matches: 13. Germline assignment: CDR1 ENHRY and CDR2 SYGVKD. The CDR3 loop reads CAISSGQGVKNEQFF. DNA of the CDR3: TGTGCCATCTCAAGTGGACAGGGAGTTAAAAATGAGCAGTTCTTC.

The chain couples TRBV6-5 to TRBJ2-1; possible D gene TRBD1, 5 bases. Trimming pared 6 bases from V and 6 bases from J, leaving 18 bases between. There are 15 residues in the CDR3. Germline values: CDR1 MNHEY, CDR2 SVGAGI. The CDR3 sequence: CASSYRTGVVNEQFF. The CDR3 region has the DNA TGTGCCAGCAGCTACAGGACGGGTGTTGTCAATGAGCAGTTCTTC.

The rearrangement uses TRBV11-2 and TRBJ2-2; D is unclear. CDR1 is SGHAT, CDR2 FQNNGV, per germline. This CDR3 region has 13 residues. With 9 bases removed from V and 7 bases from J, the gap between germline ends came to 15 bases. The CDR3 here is CASNPRRDGELFF. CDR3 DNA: TGTGCCAGTAATCCCCGTAGAGACGGGGAGCTGTTTTTT.

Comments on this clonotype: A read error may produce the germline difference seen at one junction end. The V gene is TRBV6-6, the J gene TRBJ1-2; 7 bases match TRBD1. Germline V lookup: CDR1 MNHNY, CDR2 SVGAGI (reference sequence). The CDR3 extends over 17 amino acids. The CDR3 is CARSYSARGQQIYGYTF. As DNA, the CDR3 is TGTGCCAGAAGTTACTCGGCGAGGGGACAGCAGATCTATGGCTACACCTTC.

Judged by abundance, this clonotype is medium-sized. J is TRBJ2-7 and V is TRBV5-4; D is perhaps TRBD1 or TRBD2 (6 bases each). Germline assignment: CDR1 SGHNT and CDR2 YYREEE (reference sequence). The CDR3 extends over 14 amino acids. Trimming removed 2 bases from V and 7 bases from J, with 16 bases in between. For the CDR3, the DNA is TGTGCCAGCAGCTTCTGGGGGGCCGAGTTGGAGCAGTACTTC. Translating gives CASSFWGAELEQYF.

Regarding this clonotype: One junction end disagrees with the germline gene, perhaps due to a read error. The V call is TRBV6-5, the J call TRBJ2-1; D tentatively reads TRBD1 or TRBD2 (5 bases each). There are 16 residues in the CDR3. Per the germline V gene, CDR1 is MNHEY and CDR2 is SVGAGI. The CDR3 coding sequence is TGTGCTAGCAGTTACCCCGACCTGGGGGCCTACAATGAGCAGTTCTTC. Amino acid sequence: CASSYPDLGAYNEQFF.

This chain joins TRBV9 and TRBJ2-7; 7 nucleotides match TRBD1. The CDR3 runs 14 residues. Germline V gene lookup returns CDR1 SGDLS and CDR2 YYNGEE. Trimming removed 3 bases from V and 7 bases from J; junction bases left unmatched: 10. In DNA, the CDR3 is TGTGCCAGCAGCGGACCCCCAGGGGGAGATGAGCAGTACTTC. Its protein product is CASSGPPGGDEQYF. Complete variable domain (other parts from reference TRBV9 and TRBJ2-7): DSGVTQTPKHLITATGQRVTLRCSPRSGDLSVYWYQQSLDQGLQFLIQYYNGEERAKGNILERFSAQQFPDLHSELNLSSLELGDSALYFCASSGPPGGDEQYFGPGTRLTVT.

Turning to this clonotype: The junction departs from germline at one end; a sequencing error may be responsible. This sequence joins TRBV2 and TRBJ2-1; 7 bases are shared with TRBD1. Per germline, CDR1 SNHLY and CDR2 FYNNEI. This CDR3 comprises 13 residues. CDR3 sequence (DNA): TGTGCCATCAGGGGGACCGAATACAATGAGCAGTCCTTC. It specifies CAIRGTEYNEQSF.

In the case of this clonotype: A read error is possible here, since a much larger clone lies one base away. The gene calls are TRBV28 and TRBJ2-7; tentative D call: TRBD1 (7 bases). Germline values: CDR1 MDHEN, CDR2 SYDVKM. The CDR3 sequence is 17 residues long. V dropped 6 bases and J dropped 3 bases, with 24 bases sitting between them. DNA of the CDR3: TGTGCCAGCAGCTCATCTGGCGGGATAGGGGGCGGCTACGAGCAGTACTTC. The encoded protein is CASSSSGGIGGGYEQYF. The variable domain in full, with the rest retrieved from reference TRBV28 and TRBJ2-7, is DVKVTQSSRYLVKRTGEKVFLECVQDMDHENMFWYRQDPGLGLRLIYFSYDVKMKEKGDIPEGYSVSREKKERFSLILESASTNQTSMYLCASSSSGGIGGGYEQYFGPGTRLTVT.

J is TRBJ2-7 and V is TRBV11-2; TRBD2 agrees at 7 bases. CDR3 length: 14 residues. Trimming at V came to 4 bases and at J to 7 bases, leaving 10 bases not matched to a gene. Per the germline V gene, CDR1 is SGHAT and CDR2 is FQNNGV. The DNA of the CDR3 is TGTGCCAGCAGCTCCGAGGCGGGAGCCTTGGAGCAGTACTTC. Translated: CASSSEAGALEQYF. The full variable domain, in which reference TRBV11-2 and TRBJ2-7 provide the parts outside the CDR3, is EAGVAQSPRYKIIEKRQSVAFWCNPISGHATLYWYQQILGQGPKLLIQFQNNGVVDDSQLPKDRFSAERLKGVDSTLKIQPAKLEDSAVYLCASSSEAGALEQYFGPGTRLTVT.

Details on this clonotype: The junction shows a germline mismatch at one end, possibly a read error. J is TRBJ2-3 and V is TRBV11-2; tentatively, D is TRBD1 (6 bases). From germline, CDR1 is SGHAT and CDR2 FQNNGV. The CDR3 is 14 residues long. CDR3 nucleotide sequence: TGTGCCATCAGCCGCACGGGCACGGACAGTACACAATATTTT. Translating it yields CAISRTGTDSTQYF.

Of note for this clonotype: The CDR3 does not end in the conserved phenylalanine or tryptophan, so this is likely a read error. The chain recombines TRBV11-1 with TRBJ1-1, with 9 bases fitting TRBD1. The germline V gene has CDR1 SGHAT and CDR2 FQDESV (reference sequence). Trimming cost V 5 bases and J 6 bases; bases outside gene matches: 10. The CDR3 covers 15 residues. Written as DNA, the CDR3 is TGTGCCAGCAGCCTCGCGGGACAGGGAATCGCTGAAGCTTTCTTA. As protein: CASSLAGQGIAEAFL.

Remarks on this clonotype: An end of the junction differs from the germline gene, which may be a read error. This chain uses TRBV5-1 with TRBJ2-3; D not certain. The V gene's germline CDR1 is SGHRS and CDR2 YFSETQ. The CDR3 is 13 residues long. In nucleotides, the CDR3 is TGCGCCAGTAGCTTGGCCATCTCGGGTACGCAGTATTTT. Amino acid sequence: CASSLAISGTQYF.

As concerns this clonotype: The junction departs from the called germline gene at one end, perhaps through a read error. CDR3 residues: CASSLTRGTPPNYGYTF. In nucleotides, the CDR3 is TGTGCCAGCAGTTTAACCAGAGGGACACCACCTAACTATGGCTACACATTC. The chain links TRBV28 to TRBJ1-2, with D tentatively TRBD1 (6 bases). Germline V CDR1 and CDR2: MDHEN, SYDVKM. The CDR3 spans 17 residues.

Written as DNA, the CDR3 is TGTGCCAGCAGTTTCTCCCAAACAAGGGCAGATACGCAGTATTTT. Translated, it gives CASSFSQTRADTQYF. This rearrangement joins TRBV6-5 to TRBJ2-3; D call uncertain. Trimming removed 4 bases at V and 4 bases at J, with 15 bases between. Germline V gene lookup returns CDR1 MNHEY and CDR2 SVGAGI. The CDR3 is made up of 15 amino acids.

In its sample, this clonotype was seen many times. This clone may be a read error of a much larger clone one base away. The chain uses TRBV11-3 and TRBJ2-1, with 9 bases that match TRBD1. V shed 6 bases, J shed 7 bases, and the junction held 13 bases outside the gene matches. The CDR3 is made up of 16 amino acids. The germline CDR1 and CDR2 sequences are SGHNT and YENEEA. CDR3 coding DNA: TGTGCCAGCAGACTGGGATCGGGACAGGGTCCAAATGAGCAGTTCTTC. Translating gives CASRLGSGQGPNEQFF.

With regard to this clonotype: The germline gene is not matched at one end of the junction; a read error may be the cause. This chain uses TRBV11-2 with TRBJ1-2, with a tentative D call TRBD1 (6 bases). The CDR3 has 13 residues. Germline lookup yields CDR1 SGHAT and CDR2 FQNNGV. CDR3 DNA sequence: TGTGCCAGCAGCTTAGATTACAGGGATGGCCACACCTTC. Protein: CASSLDYRDGHTF. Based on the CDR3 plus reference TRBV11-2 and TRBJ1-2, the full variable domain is EAGVAQSPRYKIIEKRQSVAFWCNPISGHATLYWYQQILGQGPKLLIQFQNNGVVDDSQLPKDRFSAERLKGVDSTLKIQPAKLEDSAVYLCASSLDYRDGHTFGSGTRLTVV.

CDR3 DNA: TGTGCCAGCATACGGGGCCTCGGCAATGAGCAGTTCTTC. Translating gives CASIRGLGNEQFF. V gene TRBV28 combines with J gene TRBJ2-1; D possibly uses TRBD1 or TRBD2 (5 bases each). The germline V gene encodes CDR1 MDHEN and CDR2 SYDVKM. V was pared by 7 bases and J by 6 bases, with 13 bases between. This CDR3 is 13 amino acids long.

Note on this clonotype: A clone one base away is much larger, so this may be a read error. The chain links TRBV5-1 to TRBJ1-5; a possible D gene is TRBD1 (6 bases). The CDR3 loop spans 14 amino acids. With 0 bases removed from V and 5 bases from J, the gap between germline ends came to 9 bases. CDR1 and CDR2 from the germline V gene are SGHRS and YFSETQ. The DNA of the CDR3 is TGCGCCAGCAGCTTGGAGGGGGGGGATCAGCCCCAGCATTTT. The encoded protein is CASSLEGGDQPQHF.

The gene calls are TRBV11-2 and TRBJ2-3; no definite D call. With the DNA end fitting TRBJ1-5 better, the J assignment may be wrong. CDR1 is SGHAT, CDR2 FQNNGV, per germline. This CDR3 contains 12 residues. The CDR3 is CASSSDTHTQHF. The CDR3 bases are TGTGCCAGCAGCTCAGACACACATACGCAGCATTTT.

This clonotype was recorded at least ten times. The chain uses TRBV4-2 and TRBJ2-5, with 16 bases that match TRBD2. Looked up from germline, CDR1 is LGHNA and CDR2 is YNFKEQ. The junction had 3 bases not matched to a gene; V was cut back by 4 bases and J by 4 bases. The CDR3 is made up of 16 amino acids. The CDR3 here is CASSPGTSGGAETQYF. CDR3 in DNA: TGTGCCAGCAGCCCCGGGACTAGCGGGGGGGCAGAGACCCAGTACTTC.

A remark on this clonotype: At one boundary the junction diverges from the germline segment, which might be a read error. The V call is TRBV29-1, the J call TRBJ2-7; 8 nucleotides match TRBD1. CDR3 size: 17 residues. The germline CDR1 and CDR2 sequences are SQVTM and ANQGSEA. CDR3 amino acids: CIVFGPGGHVSSYEQYF. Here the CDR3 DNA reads TGCATCGTTTTTGGGCCAGGGGGCCATGTGAGCTCCTACGAGCAGTACTTC.